This T cell receptor (beta chain) was sequenced during a study of blood T cell repertoires in COVID-19. Study-wide background: Some COVID-19 samples were acute and others convalescent; all came from the United States, Italy and Spain.

The germline V gene has CDR1 MDHEN and CDR2 SYDVKM. The CDR3 sequence is 12 residues long. Trimming removed 3 bases from V and 6 bases from J, with 7 bases in between. Sequenced by immunoSEQ multiplex PCR; TCRdb stores in-frame clones only, minus some. The sample lists about 120,000 clones; 75% to 90% were seen once. This clone was seen a few times. The genes are TRBV28 and TRBJ2-3; D is uncertain. The sample consisted of peripheral blood. The clonotype was recovered from a man aged 25-45 years with acute or convalescent COVID-19. The CDR3 protein is CASSLYSDTQYF. DNA of the CDR3: TGTGCCAGCAGTTTGTATTCGGATACGCAGTATTTT.